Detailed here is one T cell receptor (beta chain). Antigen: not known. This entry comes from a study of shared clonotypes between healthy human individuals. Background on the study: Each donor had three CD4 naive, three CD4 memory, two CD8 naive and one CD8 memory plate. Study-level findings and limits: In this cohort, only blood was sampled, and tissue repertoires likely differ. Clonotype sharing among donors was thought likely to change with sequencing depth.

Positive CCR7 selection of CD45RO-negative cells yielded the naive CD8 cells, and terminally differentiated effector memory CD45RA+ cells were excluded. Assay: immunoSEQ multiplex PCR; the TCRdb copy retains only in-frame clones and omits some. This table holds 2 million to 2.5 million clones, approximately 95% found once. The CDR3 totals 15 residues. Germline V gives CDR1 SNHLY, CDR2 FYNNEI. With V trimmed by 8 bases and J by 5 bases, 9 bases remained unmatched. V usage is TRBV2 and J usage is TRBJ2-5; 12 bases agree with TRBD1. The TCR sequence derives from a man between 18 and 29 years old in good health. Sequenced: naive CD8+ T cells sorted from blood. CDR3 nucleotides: TGTGCCAGCGACTCGGGACAGGGGGCGGCGGAGACCCAGTACTTC. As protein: CASDSGQGAAETQYF.